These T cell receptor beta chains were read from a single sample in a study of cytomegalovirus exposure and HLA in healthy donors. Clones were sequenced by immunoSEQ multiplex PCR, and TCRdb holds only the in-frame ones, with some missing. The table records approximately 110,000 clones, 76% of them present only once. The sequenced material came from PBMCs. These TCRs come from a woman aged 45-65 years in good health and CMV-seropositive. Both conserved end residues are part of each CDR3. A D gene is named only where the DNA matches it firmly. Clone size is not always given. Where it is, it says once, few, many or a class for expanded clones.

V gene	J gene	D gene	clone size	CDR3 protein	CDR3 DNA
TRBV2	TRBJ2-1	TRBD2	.	CASRGPLASGVNNEQFF	TGTGCCAGCAGGGGACCCCTCGCTAGCGGGGTTAACAATGAGCAGTTCTTC
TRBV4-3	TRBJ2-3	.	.	CASSQANRETDTQYF	TGCGCCAGCAGCCAAGCTAACAGGGAGACAGATACGCAGTATTTT
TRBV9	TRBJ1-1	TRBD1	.	CASSPPGQGRMNTEAFF	TGTGCCAGCAGCCCCCCGGGACAGGGCCGAATGAACACTGAAGCTTTCTTT
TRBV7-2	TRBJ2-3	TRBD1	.	CASSTRQGYFTQYF	TGTGCCAGCAGCACCCGACAGGGTTATTTTACGCAGTATTTT
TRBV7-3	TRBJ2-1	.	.	CASSQYGNEQFF	TGTGCCAGCAGCCAGTATGGCAATGAGCAGTTCTTC
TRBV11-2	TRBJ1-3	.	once	CASRPRGLPGNTIYF	TGTGCCAGCAGGCCCAGGGGTCTCCCTGGAAACACCATATATTTT
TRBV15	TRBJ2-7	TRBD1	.	CATRGTGGEAYEQYF	TGTGCCACCAGGGGGACAGGGGGAGAAGCCTACGAGCAGTACTTC
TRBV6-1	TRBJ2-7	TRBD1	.	CASSEGQGGYEQYF	TGTGCCAGCAGTGAGGGACAGGGCGGATACGAGCAGTACTTC
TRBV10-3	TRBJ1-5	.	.	CAISEGGTGGGQPQHF	TGTGCCATCAGTGAAGGAGGGACCGGGGGGGGTCAGCCCCAGCATTTT
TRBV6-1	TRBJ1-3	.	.	CAGGQGYLSGNTIYF	TGTGCCGGGGGCCAGGGGTACCTCTCTGGAAACACCATATATTTT
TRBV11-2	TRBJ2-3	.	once	CASSFLAWGTDTQYF	TGTGCCAGCAGCTTCCTAGCGTGGGGCACAGATACGCAGTATTTT
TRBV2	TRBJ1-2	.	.	CASSDRGYGYTF	TGTGCCAGCAGTGACCGCGGGTATGGCTACACCTTC
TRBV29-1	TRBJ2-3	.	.	CSVERGKDTQYF	TGCAGCGTTGAAAGGGGTAAGGATACGCAGTATTTT
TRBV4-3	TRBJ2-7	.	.	CASSQVQGSYYEQYF	TGCGCCAGCAGCCAAGTTCAGGGCTCCTACTACGAGCAGTACTTC
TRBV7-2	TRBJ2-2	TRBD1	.	CASSLEGRGIGELFF	TGTGCCAGCAGCTTAGAAGGCAGGGGGATCGGGGAGCTGTTTTTT
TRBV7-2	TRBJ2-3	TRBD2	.	CASSASGGATDTQYF	TGTGCCAGCAGCGCTAGCGGGGGGGCCACAGATACGCAGTATTTT
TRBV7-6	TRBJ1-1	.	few	CASSPGETNTEAFF	TGTGCCAGCAGTCCCGGGGAGACGAACACTGAAGCTTTCTTT
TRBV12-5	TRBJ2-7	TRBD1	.	CASASNRGAEQYF	TGTGCTAGTGCCTCTAACAGGGGGGCCGAGCAGTACTTC